The entry below gives a single T cell receptor (beta chain) sequence along with its context. The data originate from a study of shared clonotypes between healthy human individuals. Method: immunoSEQ multiplex PCR; TCRdb's copy keeps in-frame clones and lacks some. The repertoire holds 2 million to 2.5 million clones, with around 92% as singletons. Trimming took 5 bases from V and 6 from J, leaving 18 bases between them. From germline, CDR1 is SEHNR and CDR2 FQNEAQ (reference sequence). The CDR3 is 15 amino acids. The gene calls are TRBV7-9 and TRBJ2-3, with TRBD2 as a possible D gene (5 bases). Sequenced input: naive CD4+ T cells from PBMCs. Subset meaning: CD45RA+ positively selected. The TCR originated in a man between 18 and 29 years old in good health. Some clones in this sample may be carry-over from other donors' samples. The CDR3 nucleotides read TGTGCCAGCAGCCCCCGGGGTCCCCGGCTGGATACGCAGTATTTT. It is translated as CASSPRGPRLDTQYF.